The 10 T cell receptor beta chains below all came from one sample that was sequenced in a study of blood T cell repertoires in COVID-19. Profiled with immunoSEQ multiplex PCR; TCRdb holds only in-frame clones, not every one. The data show some 310,000 clones, roughly 91% seen once. The sample comprised PBMCs or T cells enriched from blood (not recorded which). The receptors come from a woman aged 30 to 39 who had recovered from COVID-19.

This clone was detected only a few times. The chain is built from TRBV24-1 and TRBJ1-2; possibly TRBD1 for D (6 bases). The germline V and J ends were trimmed by 4 bases and 4 bases, with 24 bases remaining between them. The germline gives CDR1 KGHDR, CDR2 SFDVKD. There are 18 residues in the CDR3. The DNA of the CDR3 is TGTGCCACCAGTGACCCGGCTGTAGCCAGGGGTGAACCCTATGGCTACACCTTC. It encodes CATSDPAVARGEPYGYTF.

This clone was detected a few times. The V call is TRBV11-2, the J call TRBJ1-2; 7 nucleotides line up with TRBD1. The CDR3 runs 11 residues. Germline CDR1 and CDR2: SGHAT and FQNNGV. With V trimmed by 7 bases and J by 6 bases, 2 bases remained unmatched. The CDR3 coding sequence is TGTGCCAGCATCCAGGGGGATGGCTACACCTTC. Protein product: CASIQGDGYTF.

The table lists this clone with a count of one. V is TRBV7-9 and J is TRBJ1-2, with TRBD1 matching over 7 bases. Per the germline V gene, CDR1 is SEHNR and CDR2 is FQNEAQ (reference sequence). J was trimmed by 3 bases and V by 5 bases; bases with no gene match: 3. The length of the CDR3 is 13 residues. The CDR3 reads CASSQGGDYGYTF. CDR3 in DNA: TGTGCCAGCAGCCAAGGGGGCGACTATGGCTACACCTTC.

The chain employs TRBV5-4 and TRBJ1-2, with 7 bases fitting TRBD1. Trimming removed 0 bases from V and 4 bases from J; junction bases left unmatched: 15. Per the germline V gene, CDR1 is SGHNT and CDR2 is YYREEE (reference sequence). This CDR3 spans 18 amino acids. The CDR3 nucleotides read TGTGCCAGCAGCTTGGGCCTTGTAAGGGGGCTCGGCGTCTATGGCTACACCTTC. Its protein product is CASSLGLVRGLGVYGYTF. The complete variable domain, with remaining parts taken from reference TRBV5-4 and TRBJ1-2, reads ETGVTQSPTHLIKTRGQQVTLRCSSQSGHNTVSWYQQALGQGPQFIFQYYREEENGRGNFPPRFSGLQFPNYSSELNVNALELDDSALYLCASSLGLVRGLGVYGYTFGSGTRLTVV.

The rearrangement uses TRBV19 and TRBJ1-1, with D possibly being TRBD1 (5 bases). This CDR3 contains 15 residues. Germline V gene lookup returns CDR1 LNHDA and CDR2 SQIVND (reference sequence). V shed 4 bases and J shed 5 bases, with 17 bases lying between them. The CDR3 protein is CASSTSYLGGTEAFF. The CDR3 DNA reads TGTGCCAGTAGTACGTCGTATCTGGGGGGGACTGAAGCTTTCTTT.

The CDR3 bases are TGTGCCAGCAGCCATCGGGAGTATCAGCCCCAGCATTTT. Residues: CASSHREYQPQHF. The V gene is TRBV27, the J gene TRBJ1-5; D is uncertain. V was clipped by 6 bases and J by 5 bases, with 11 bases between them. This CDR3 is built from 13 residues. The germline V gene encodes CDR1 MNHEY and CDR2 SMNVEV (reference sequence).

The J gene is TRBJ1-5, the V gene TRBV18, with D perhaps TRBD1 (6 bases). The CDR3 is made up of 18 amino acids. V lost 4 bases, J lost 0 bases, and 19 bases lay in between. Germline V gives CDR1 KGHSH, CDR2 LQKENI. The CDR3 loop is CASSLGTGLGYSNQPQHF. The CDR3 coding sequence is TGTGCCAGCTCACTCGGCACAGGGCTGGGGTATAGCAATCAGCCCCAGCATTTT.

J is TRBJ2-5 and V is TRBV19, with 8 bases fitting TRBD2. V lost 5 bases, J lost 8 bases, and 25 bases stayed unmatched. The germline V gene encodes CDR1 LNHDA and CDR2 SQIVND (reference sequence). CDR3 length: 19 residues. CDR3 loop: CASSPGGLDPRATRGTQYF. CDR3 sequence (DNA): TGTGCCAGTAGTCCGGGGGGACTAGATCCAAGAGCCACCCGAGGCACCCAGTACTTC.

This clone was recorded only once. The V call is TRBV20-1, the J call TRBJ1-2, with a weak D call TRBD1 (6 bases). The CDR3 totals 10 residues. From germline, CDR1 is DFQATT and CDR2 SNEGSKA (reference sequence). This CDR3 is CRPTGYGYTF. As DNA, the CDR3 is TGCAGGCCGACAGGATATGGCTACACCTTC.

The chain carries TRBV7-6 and TRBJ2-2; 7 positions match TRBD1. V was pared by 1 base and J by 2 bases, with 7 bases of the junction left unmatched. The CDR3 is made up of 17 amino acids. Germline V gives CDR1 SGHVS, CDR2 FNYEAQ. The CDR3 region has the DNA TGTGCCAGCAGCTTAGGGGGTGGGACAGAAAACACCGGGGAGCTGTTTTTT. Translation: CASSLGGGTENTGELFF. Filled out from reference TRBV7-6 and TRBJ2-2, the complete variable domain reads GAGVSQSPRYKVTKRGQDVALRCDPISGHVSLYWYRQALGQGPEFLTYFNYEAQQDKSGLPNDRFSAERPEGSISTLTIQRTEQRDSAMYRCASSLGGGTENTGELFFGEGSRLTVL.